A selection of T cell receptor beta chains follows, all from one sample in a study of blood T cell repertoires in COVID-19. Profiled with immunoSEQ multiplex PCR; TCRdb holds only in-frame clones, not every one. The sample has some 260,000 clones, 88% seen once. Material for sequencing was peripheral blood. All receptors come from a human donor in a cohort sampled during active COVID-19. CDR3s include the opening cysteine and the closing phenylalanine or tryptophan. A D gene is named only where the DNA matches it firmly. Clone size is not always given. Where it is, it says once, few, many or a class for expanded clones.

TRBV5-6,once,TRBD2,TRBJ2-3,TGTGCCAGCAGCTTGGGGCGGGAGGCTCGCACAGATACGCAGTATTTT,CASSLGREARTDTQYF
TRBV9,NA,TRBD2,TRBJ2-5,TGTGCCAGCAGCCGACCGACTAGCGGGGGCGGGGAGACCCAGTACTTC,CASSRPTSGGGETQYF
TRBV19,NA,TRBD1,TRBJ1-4,TGTGCCAGTAGCCAAATTCCGGGACAGGTTAATGAAAAACTGTTTTTT,CASSQIPGQVNEKLFF
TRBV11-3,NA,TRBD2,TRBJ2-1,TGTGCCAGCAGCCAGGGGCCCGGGAGGGCCGTAAATGAGCAGTTCTTC,CASSQGPGRAVNEQFF
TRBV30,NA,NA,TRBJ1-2,TGTGCCTGGAGAGCAGCGAACTATGGCTACACCTTC,CAWRAANYGYTF
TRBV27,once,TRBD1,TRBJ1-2,TGTGCCAGCCTTAATAAGACAGGGGGCGGCTACACCTTC,CASLNKTGGGYTF
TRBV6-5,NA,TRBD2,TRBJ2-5,TGTGCCAGCAGTTACCGGGGGGGGGAACAAGAGACCCAGTACTTC,CASSYRGGEQETQYF
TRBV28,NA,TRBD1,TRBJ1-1,TGTGCCAGCAGGGTTTCAGGGGGCCCTGAAGCTTTCTTT,CASRVSGGPEAFF
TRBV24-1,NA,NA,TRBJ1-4,TGTGCCACCAGTGATTGGGCCAATGAAAAACTGTTTTTT,CATSDWANEKLFF
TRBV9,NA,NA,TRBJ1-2,TGTGCCAGCAGCGTAATGGGGAGGGGCCCGGGGTGGCGCACCTTC,CASSVMGRGPGWRTF
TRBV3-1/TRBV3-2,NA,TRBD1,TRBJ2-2,TGTGCCAGCAGCCAAGATTTGGGACAGGTTAACACCGGGGAGCTGTTTTTT,CASSQDLGQVNTGELFF
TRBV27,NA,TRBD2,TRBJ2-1,TGTGCCAGCAGTTCGGGGGGACTAGCGGGGGCGAATGAGCAGTTCTTC,CASSSGGLAGANEQFF
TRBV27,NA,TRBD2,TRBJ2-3,TGTGCCAGCAGTTCACTCACGGGACTAGCGGCCTACACAGATACGCAGTATTTT,CASSSLTGLAAYTDTQYF
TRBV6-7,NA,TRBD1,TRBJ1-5,TGTGCCAGCAGTTACTTCTGGACAGGAGACACTAATCAGCCCCAGCATTTT,CASSYFWTGDTNQPQHF
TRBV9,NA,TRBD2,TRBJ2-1,TGTGCCAGCAGCGTAGAACGGGGGGGTTACAATGAGCAGTTCTTC,CASSVERGGYNEQFF
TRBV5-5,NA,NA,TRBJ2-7,TGTGCCAGCAGCTTGGGAACAGGGTTCGGCTACGAGCAGTACTTC,CASSLGTGFGYEQYF
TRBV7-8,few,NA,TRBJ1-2,TGTGCCAGCAGCTTACTGGAAGACAGCTACACCTTC,CASSLLEDSYTF
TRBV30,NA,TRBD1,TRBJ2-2,TGTGCCTGGCAAGCCGGGACAGGGATCGGGGAGCTGTTTTTT,CAWQAGTGIGELFF
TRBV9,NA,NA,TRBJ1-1,TGTGCCAGCAGCGGTACAGGGATGACTGAAGCTTTCTTT,CASSGTGMTEAFF
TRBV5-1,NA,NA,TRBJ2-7,TGCGCCAGCAGCTTGGACAGGCTATCCTACGAGCAGTACTTC,CASSLDRLSYEQYF
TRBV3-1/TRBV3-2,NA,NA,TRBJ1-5,TGTGCCAGCAGCCAAGATTCGGGGAGCCCCAATCAGCCCCAGCATTTT,CASSQDSGSPNQPQHF
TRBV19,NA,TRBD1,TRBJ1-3,TGTGCCAGTAGTATCCAACCGGGACAGCCCTTCTCTGGAAACACCATATATTTT,CASSIQPGQPFSGNTIYF
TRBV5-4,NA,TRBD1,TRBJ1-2,TGTGCCATCCAAAGGGACAGGGCGAACTATGGCTACACCTTC,CAIQRDRANYGYTF
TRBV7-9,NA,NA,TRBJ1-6,TGTGCCAGCAGCACCCGAGGTGCGACAGCAAATTCACCCCTCCACTTT,CASSTRGATANSPLHF
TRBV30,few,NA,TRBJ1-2,TGTGCCTGGAGTGTGATCCCCAGCTATGGCTACACCTTC,CAWSVIPSYGYTF
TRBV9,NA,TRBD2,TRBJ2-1,TGTGCCAGCAGCGTAGGCGGGACTACTTACAATGAGCAGTTCTTC,CASSVGGTTYNEQFF
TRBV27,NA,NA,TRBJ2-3,TGTGCCAGCAGACTTCCTCCAGATACGCAGTATTTT,CASRLPPDTQYF
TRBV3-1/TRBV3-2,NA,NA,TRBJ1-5,TGTGCCAGCAGCCAAGATAGAGGTGCACACCAGCCCCAGCATTTT,CASSQDRGAHQPQHF
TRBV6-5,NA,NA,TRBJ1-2,TGTGCCAGCAGTATGGGGGGTGGCTACACCTTC,CASSMGGGYTF
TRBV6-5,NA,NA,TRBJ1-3,TGTGCCAGCAGTTACGGCGGGGGCTCTGGAAACACCATATATTTT,CASSYGGGSGNTIYF
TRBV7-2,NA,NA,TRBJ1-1,TGTGCCAGCAGCTTAGTTGCCTGGCCCACTGAAGCTTTCTTT,CASSLVAWPTEAFF
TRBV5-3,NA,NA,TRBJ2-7,TGTGCCAGAAGCGGCGAGGGGGAAGGTGAGCAGTACTTC,CARSGEGEGEQYF
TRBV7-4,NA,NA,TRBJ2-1,TGTGCCCTCAGAAATGAGCAGTTCTTC,CALRNEQFF
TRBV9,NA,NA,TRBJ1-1,TGTGCCAGCAGCGTGTGGGCAGGAATAAACACTGAAGCTTTCTTT,CASSVWAGINTEAFF
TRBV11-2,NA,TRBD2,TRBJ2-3,TGTGCCAGCACCCTAAGGAGGCGGCTAGCGGCTAGCACAGATACGCAGTATTTT,CASTLRRRLAASTDTQYF
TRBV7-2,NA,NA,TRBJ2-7,TGTGCCAGCAGCCCTGCGGGCGTTCCCCACGAGCAGTACTTC,CASSPAGVPHEQYF
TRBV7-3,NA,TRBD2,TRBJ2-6,TGTGCCAGCAGCCCCCGACTAGCGGGTTACTCTGGGGCCAACGTCCTGACTTTC,CASSPRLAGYSGANVLTF
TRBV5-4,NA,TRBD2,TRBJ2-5,TGTGCCAGCAGCTTTAGCGGGGGGAACCAAGAGACCCAGTACTTC,CASSFSGGNQETQYF
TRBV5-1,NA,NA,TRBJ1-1,TGCGCCAGCAGCTGGCAGGCGTACACTGAAGCTTTCTTT,CASSWQAYTEAFF
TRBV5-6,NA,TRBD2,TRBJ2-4,TGTGCCAGCAGCCCACTAGCGGGCCTTACACGAGCCAAAAACATTCAGTACTTC,CASSPLAGLTRAKNIQYF
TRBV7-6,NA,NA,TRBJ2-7,TGTGCCAGCAGCCCGAGAGCAGACAGCATTCGCTCCTACGAGCAGTACTTC,CASSPRADSIRSYEQYF
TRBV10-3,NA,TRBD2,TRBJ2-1,TGTGCCATCAGTGAGTCGAGCGGGAGGGTTGATGAGCAGTTCTTC,CAISESSGRVDEQFF
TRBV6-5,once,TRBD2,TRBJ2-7,TGTGCCAGCAGTTACCTAGCGGGAACTTACGAGCAGTACTTC,CASSYLAGTYEQYF
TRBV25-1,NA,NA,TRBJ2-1,TGTGCCAGCAGTGCGGGAGTTTTGGAGCAGTTCTTC,CASSAGVLEQFF
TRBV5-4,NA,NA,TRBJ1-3,TGTGCCAGCAGCTTGGCCTCGCGGAACACCATATATTTT,CASSLASRNTIYF
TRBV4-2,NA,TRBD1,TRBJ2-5,TGTGCCAGCAGCCAGGCCCGGGACAGGCTAGGAGAGACCCAGTACTTC,CASSQARDRLGETQYF
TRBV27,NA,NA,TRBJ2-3,TGTGCCAGCAGTTTATTATTGACAGATACGCAGTATTTT,CASSLLLTDTQYF
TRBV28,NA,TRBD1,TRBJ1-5,TGTGCCAGCAGTCATCGGGACAGTCTATATAGCAATCAGCCCCAGCATTTT,CASSHRDSLYSNQPQHF
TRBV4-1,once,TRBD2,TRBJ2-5,TGCGCCAGCAGCCGAATCGATAGCGGGGGGGAGACCCAGTACTTC,CASSRIDSGGETQYF
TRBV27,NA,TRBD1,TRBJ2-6,TGTGCCAGCAGTCCACCCGGACAGGGGAAGGGTGGGGCCAACGTCCTGACTTTC,CASSPPGQGKGGANVLTF
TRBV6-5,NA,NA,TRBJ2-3,TGTGCCAGCAGAACTAGCACAGATACGCAGTATTTT,CASRTSTDTQYF
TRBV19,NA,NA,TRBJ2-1,TGTGCCAGCTCTGTAAGTGCTAGCCTACCGGATGAGCAGTTCTTC,CASSVSASLPDEQFF
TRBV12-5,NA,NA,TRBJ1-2,TGTGCTAGTGGTTTGGGCGGAAGCTATGGCTACACCTTC,CASGLGGSYGYTF
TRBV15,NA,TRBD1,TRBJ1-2,TGTGCCACCAGCAAAGGGGACAGGCCGAACTATGGCTACACCTTC,CATSKGDRPNYGYTF
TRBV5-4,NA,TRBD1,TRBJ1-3,TGTGCCAGCAGCTTGGATGGGACAGGGGGTGGAAACACCATATATTTT,CASSLDGTGGGNTIYF
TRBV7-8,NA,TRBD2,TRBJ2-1,TGTGCCAGCAGCTTAGCGTTGGCTAGCGGGAGAGAGAGCAATGAGCAGTTCTTC,CASSLALASGRESNEQFF